The present TCR beta chain was sequenced within a study of beta chain features in type 1 diabetes. TCRB transcripts that were expressed got sequenced, as all of the isolated RNA had been reverse transcribed. There were millions of reads on average in the naive, central memory and regulatory T cell samples. The data were produced by immunoSEQ multiplex PCR, yet TCRdb's version contains in-frame clones alone and is incomplete. In the table there are about 230,000 clones, 16% of which are singletons. CDR1 and CDR2 (germline): SGDLS, YYNGEE. The V gene end was trimmed by 3 bases and the J gene end by 0 bases; junction bases not matched to a gene: 4. The CDR3 runs 16 residues. Comments on this clone: Its antigen is currently unknown.

Findings and caveats of the study: Type 1 diabetes patients had moderately but significantly shorter TCRB CDR3s in all four CD4+ subsets.

What was sequenced was naive CD4+ T cells from blood. This rearrangement joins TRBV9 to TRBJ2-3; TRBD2 agrees at 10 bases. This sequence was found in a man between 25 and 39 years old with type 1 diabetes. CDR3: CASSAKTSGSTDTQYF. CDR3 in DNA: TGTGCCAGCAGCGCCAAGACTAGCGGGAGCACAGATACGCAGTATTTT.